In this sample, the clone carrying this TCR beta chain turned up a few times. Its antigen remains unidentified. Investigators reverse transcribed all isolated RNA, so they sequenced expressed TCRB transcripts. Assay used: immunoSEQ multiplex PCR; TCRdb lists only in-frame clones, some missing. The sample consists of 300,000 to 450,000 clones, around 9.6% of them appearing once. This CDR3 region has 13 residues. V lost 0 bases, J lost 5 bases, and 7 bases lay in between. Germline values: CDR1 PRHDT, CDR2 FYEKMQ (reference sequence). The source of the sample is a study of beta chain features in type 1 diabetes. Broader study findings: Comparison showed that naive, central memory and Treg TCRB repertoires appeared more similar among patients than among healthy donors. Shortening that was moderate but significant affected the TCRB CDR3s of Type 1 diabetes patients in all four CD4+ subsets.

Researchers reported sorting CD4+ naive, central memory, regulatory and stem cell-like memory cells via CD45RO/CCR7/CD25/CD127/CD95/CD27. The chain joins TRBV13 to TRBJ2-5, with no clear D. This sequence was found in a man aged 30 to 39 with type 1 diabetes. Sequencing used central memory CD4+ T cells from blood. The CDR3 sequence is CASSLGTRETQYF. Written as DNA, the CDR3 is TGTGCCAGCAGCTTAGGGACCAGGGAGACCCAGTACTTC.